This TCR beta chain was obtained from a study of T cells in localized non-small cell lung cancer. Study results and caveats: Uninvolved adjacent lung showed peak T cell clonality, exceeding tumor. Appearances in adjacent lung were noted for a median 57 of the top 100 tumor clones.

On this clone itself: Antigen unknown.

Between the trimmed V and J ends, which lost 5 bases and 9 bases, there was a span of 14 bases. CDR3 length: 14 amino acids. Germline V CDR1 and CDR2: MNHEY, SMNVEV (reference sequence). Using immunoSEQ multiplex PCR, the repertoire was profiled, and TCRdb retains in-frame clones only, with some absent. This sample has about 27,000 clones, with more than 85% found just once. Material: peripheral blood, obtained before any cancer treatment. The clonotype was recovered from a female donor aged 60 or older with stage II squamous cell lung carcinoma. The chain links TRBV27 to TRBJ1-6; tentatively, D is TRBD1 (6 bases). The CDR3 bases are TGTGCCAGCAGTCTACAGGGTAGGCGTTCACCCCTCCACTTT. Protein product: CASSLQGRRSPLHF.